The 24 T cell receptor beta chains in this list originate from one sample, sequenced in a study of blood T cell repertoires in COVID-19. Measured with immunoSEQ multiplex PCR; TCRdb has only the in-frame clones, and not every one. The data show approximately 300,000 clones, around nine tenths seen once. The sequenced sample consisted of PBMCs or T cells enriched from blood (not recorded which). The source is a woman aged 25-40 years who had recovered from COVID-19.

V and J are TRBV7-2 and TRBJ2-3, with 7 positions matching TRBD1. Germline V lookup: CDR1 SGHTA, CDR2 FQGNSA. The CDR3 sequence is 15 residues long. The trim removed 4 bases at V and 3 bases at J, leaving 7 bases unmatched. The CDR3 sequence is CASSSDRVRTDTQYF. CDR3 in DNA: TGTGCCAGCAGCTCCGACAGGGTTCGGACAGATACGCAGTATTTT. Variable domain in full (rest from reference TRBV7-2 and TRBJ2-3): GAGVSQSPSNKVTEKGKDVELRCDPISGHTALYWYRQSLGQGLEFLIYFQGNSAPDKSGLPSDRFSAERTGGSVSTLTIQRTQQEDSAVYLCASSSDRVRTDTQYFGPGTRLTVL.

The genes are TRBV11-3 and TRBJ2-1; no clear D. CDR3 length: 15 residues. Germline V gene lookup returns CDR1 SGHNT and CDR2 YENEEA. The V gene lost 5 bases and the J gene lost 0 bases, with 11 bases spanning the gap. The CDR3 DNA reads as TGTGCCAGCAGCCCGAGCGCAAGCTCCTACAATGAGCAGTTCTTC. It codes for CASSPSASSYNEQFF.

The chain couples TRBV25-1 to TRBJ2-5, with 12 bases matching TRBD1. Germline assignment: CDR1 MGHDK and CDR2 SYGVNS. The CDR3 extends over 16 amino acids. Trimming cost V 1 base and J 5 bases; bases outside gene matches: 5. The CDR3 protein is CASSESGTGGRETQYF. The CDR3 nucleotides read TGTGCCAGCAGTGAATCGGGGACAGGGGGCAGGGAGACCCAGTACTTC. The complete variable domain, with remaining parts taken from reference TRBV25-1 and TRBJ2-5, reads EADIYQTPRYLVIGTGKKITLECSQTMGHDKMYWYQQDPGMELHLIHYSYGVNSTEKGDLSSESTVSRIRTEHFPLTLESARPSHTSQYLCASSESGTGGRETQYFGPGTRLLVL.

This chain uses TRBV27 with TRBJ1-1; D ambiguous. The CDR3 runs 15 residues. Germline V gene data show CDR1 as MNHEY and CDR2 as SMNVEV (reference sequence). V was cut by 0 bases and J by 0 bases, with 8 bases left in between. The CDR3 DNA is TGTGCCAGCAGTTTATCGCCGGAGATGAACACTGAAGCTTTCTTT. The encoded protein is CASSLSPEMNTEAFF.

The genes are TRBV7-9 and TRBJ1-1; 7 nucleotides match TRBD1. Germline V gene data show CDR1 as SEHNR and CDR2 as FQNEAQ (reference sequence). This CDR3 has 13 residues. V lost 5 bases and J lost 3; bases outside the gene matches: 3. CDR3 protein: CASSRQGDTEAFF. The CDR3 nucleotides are TGTGCCAGCAGCCGACAGGGAGACACTGAAGCTTTCTTT.

CDR3 DNA: TGTGCCAGCAGCCAAACGGGGGAAAATGAAAAACTGTTTTTT. Amino acids: CASSQTGENEKLFF. The rearrangement uses TRBV5-4 and TRBJ1-4; maybe TRBD1 (5 bases). This CDR3 region has 14 residues. The ends were cut back, 4 bases at V and 5 bases at J, with 12 bases in the middle. Per germline, CDR1 SGHNT and CDR2 YYREEE (reference sequence).

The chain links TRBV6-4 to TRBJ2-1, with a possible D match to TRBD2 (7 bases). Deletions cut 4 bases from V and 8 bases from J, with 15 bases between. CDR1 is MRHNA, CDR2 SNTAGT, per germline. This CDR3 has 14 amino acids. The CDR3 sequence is CASSGGGHNDEQFF. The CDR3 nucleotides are TGTGCCAGCAGTGGGGGGGGACATAACGATGAGCAGTTCTTC.

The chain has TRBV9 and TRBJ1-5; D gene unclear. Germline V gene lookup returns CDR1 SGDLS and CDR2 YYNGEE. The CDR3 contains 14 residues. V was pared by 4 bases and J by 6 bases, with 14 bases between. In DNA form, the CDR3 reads TGTGCCAGCAGCCCAAAGGGTAGCGCTCAGCCCCAGCATTTT. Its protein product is CASSPKGSAQPQHF.

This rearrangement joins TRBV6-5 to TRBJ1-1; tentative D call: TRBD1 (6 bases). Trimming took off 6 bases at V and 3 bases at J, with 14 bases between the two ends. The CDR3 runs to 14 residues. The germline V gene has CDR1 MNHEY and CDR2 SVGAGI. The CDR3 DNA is TGTGCCAGCAGGCTCAACAGGGCGGACACTGAAGCTTTCTTT. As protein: CASRLNRADTEAFF.

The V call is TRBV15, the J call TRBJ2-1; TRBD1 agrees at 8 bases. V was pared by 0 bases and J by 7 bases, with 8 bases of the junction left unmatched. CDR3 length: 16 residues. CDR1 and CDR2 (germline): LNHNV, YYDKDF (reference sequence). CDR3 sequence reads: CATSRDPAGGGNEQFF. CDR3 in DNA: TGTGCCACCAGCAGAGATCCGGCAGGGGGCGGGAATGAGCAGTTCTTC.

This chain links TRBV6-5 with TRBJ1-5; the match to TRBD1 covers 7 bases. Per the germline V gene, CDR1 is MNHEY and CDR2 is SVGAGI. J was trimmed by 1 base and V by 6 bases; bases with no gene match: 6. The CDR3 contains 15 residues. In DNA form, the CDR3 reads TGTGCCAGCAGACCGACAGGGTTCAGCAATCAGCCCCAGCATTTT. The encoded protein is CASRPTGFSNQPQHF.

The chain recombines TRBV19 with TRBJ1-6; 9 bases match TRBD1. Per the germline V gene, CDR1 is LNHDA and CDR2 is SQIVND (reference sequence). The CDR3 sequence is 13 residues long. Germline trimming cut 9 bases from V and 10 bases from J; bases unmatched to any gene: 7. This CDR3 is CASRDREISPLHF. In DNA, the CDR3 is TGTGCCAGCCGGGACAGGGAGATCTCACCCCTCCACTTT.

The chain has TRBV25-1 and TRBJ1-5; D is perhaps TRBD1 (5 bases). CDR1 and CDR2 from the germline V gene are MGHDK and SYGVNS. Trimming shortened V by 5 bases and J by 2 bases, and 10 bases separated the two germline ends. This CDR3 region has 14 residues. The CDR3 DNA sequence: TGTGCCAGCAGTCTTCCGGGGGGCAATCAGCCCCAGCATTTT. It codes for CASSLPGGNQPQHF.

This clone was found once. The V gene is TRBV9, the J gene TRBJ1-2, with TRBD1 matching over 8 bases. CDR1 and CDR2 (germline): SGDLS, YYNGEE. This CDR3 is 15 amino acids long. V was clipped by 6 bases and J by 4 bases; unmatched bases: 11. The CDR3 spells CASTNSQGAIYGYTF. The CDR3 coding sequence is TGTGCCAGCACCAATAGCCAGGGGGCGATCTATGGCTACACCTTC.

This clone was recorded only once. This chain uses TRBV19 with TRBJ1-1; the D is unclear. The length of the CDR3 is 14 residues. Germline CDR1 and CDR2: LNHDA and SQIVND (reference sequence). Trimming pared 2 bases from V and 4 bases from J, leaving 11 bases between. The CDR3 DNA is TGTGCCAGTAGTATAACGGGGTTGGGCACTGAAGCTTTCTTT. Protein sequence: CASSITGLGTEAFF. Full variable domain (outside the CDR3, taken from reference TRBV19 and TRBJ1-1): DGGITQSPKYLFRKEGQNVTLSCEQNLNHDAMYWYRQDPGQGLRLIYYSQIVNDFQKGDIAEGYSVSREKKESFPLTVTSAQKNPTAFYLCASSITGLGTEAFFGQGTRLTVV.

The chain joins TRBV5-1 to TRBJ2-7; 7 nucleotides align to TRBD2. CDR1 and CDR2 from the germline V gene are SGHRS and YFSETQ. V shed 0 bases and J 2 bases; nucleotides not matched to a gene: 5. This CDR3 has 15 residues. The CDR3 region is CASSLGPGTTYEQYF. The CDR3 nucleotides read TGCGCCAGCAGCTTGGGGCCAGGGACTACCTACGAGCAGTACTTC. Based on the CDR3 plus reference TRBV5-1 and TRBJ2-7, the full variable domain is KAGVTQTPRYLIKTRGQQVTLSCSPISGHRSVSWYQQTPGQGLQFLFEYFSETQRNKGNFPGRFSGRQFSNSRSEMNVSTLELGDSALYLCASSLGPGTTYEQYFGPGTRLTVT.

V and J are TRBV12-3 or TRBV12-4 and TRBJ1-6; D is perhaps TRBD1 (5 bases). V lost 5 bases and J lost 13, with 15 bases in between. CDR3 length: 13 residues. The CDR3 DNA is TGTGCCAGCAGTCCTAGGGCAGGGCGGCCCCTCCACTTT. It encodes CASSPRAGRPLHF.

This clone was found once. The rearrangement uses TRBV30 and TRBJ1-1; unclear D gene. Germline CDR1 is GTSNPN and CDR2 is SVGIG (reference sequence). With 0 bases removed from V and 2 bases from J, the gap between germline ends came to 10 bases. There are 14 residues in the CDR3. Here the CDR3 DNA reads TGTGCCTGGAGTGTAGAACAGTACAACACTGAAGCTTTCTTT. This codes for CAWSVEQYNTEAFF.

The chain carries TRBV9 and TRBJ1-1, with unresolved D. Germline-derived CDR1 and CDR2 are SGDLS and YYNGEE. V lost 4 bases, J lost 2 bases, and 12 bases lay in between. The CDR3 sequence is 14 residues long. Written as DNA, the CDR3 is TGTGCCAGCAGCAGAGGTGGGTCCAACACTGAAGCTTTCTTT. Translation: CASSRGGSNTEAFF.

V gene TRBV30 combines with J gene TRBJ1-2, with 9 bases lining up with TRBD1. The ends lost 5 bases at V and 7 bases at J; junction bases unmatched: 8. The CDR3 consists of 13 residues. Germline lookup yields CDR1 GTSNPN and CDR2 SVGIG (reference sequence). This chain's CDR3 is CAWEPGTGTGYTF. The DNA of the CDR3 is TGTGCCTGGGAACCGGGGACAGGGACTGGCTACACCTTC.

The DNA for the CDR3 is TGCGCCAGCAGTGACGCGGACAGTTCCTACGAGCAGTACTTC. This translates into CASSDADSSYEQYF. The chain links TRBV10-1 to TRBJ2-7; the D gene is possibly TRBD1 (6 bases). Germline V lookup: CDR1 WNHNN, CDR2 SYGVQD (reference sequence). V was pared by 3 bases and J by 1 base, with 10 bases between. The CDR3 is 14 residues long.

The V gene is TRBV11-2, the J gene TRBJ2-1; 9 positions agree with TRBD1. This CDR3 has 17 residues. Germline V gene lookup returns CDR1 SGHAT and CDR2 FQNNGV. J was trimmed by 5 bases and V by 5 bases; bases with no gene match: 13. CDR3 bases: TGTGCCAGCAGCCAGACAGGGGGGGCTCGACGCAACAATGAGCAGTTCTTC. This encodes CASSQTGGARRNNEQFF.

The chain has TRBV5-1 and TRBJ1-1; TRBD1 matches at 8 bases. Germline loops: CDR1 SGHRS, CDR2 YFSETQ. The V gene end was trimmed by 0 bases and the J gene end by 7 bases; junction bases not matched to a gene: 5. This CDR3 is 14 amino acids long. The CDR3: CASSLVGTGVEAFF. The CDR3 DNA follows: TGCGCCAGCAGCTTGGTAGGGACAGGCGTTGAAGCTTTCTTT. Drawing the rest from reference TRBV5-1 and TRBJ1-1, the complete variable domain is KAGVTQTPRYLIKTRGQQVTLSCSPISGHRSVSWYQQTPGQGLQFLFEYFSETQRNKGNFPGRFSGRQFSNSRSEMNVSTLELGDSALYLCASSLVGTGVEAFFGQGTRLTVV.

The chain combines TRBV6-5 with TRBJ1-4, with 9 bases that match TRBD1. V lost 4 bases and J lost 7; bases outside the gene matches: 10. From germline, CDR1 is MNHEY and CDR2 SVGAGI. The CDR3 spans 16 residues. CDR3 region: CASSFDNRGRGEKLFF. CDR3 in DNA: TGTGCCAGCAGTTTCGACAACAGGGGGCGCGGTGAAAAACTGTTTTTT.